The clone carrying this T cell receptor beta chain was detected only once. Generated by immunoSEQ multiplex PCR, the TCRdb table keeps only in-frame clones and is missing some. The sample lists 2,100,000 or so clones, nearly 97% seen once, with around 0.13% in the top ten. This specimen belongs to a study of shared clonotypes between healthy human individuals. Study in general: A couple of women and a few men aged 18 to 49 served as donors. CD4 naive and memory got three plates each, CD8 naive two, CD8 memory one.

CDR3 length: 10 amino acids. V was clipped by 1 base and J by 9 bases, with 6 bases between them. Germline V lookup: CDR1 SQVTM, CDR2 ANQGSEA. This TCR was sampled from a man younger than 35 in good health. The chain couples TRBV29-1 to TRBJ1-2; D call uncertain. Sequencing used naive CD4+ T cells sorted from blood. The subset is: CD45RA+ positively selected. The CDR3 DNA is TGCAGCGTTGAAGTGGGCAGCTACACCTTC. This sequence encodes CSVEVGSYTF.